A selection of T cell receptor beta chains follows, all from one sample in a study of blood T cell repertoires in COVID-19. The method was immunoSEQ multiplex PCR; TCRdb's version includes in-frame clones alone and lacks a portion of them. The sample has around 94,000 clones; around four fifths are singletons. Sequencing was performed on peripheral blood. These receptors all stem from a man between 45 and 60 years old with acute or convalescent COVID-19. CDR3s include the opening cysteine and the closing phenylalanine or tryptophan. The order of the fields is J gene, CDR3 length, D gene, clone size, V gene, CDR3 protein, CDR3 DNA. D genes are given only for firm matches. Expanded clones get a size class; other rows say once, few or many, or leave the size out.

j_call: TRBJ1-2
cdr3_length: 14
d_call: -
clone_size: few
v_call: TRBV4-2
cdr3_aa: CASSQAQGRDGYTF
cdr3_nt: TGTGCCAGCAGCCAAGCGCAGGGCCGAGATGGCTACACCTTC

j_call: TRBJ2-3
cdr3_length: 12
d_call: -
clone_size: once
v_call: TRBV2
cdr3_aa: CASSLALDTQYF
cdr3_nt: TGTGCCAGCAGTCTAGCGCTGGATACGCAGTATTTT

j_call: TRBJ2-3
cdr3_length: 17
d_call: TRBD2
clone_size: -
v_call: TRBV7-8
cdr3_aa: CASSGLASRGGTDTQYF
cdr3_nt: TGTGCCAGCAGCGGTCTGGCTAGCCGGGGGGGCACAGATACGCAGTATTTT

j_call: TRBJ2-1
cdr3_length: 17
d_call: TRBD2
clone_size: -
v_call: TRBV6-1
cdr3_aa: CASSDGGRPVGHNEQFF
cdr3_nt: TGTGCCAGCAGTGATGGCGGGAGGCCGGTGGGGCACAATGAGCAGTTCTTC

j_call: TRBJ1-2
cdr3_length: 15
d_call: TRBD1
clone_size: -
v_call: TRBV6-5
cdr3_aa: CASRGSDRGKDGYTF
cdr3_nt: TGTGCCAGCAGGGGTAGTGACAGGGGGAAGGATGGCTACACCTTC

j_call: TRBJ2-1
cdr3_length: 16
d_call: TRBD2
clone_size: once
v_call: TRBV6-4
cdr3_aa: CASSDAGTSGSNEQFF
cdr3_nt: TGTGCCAGCAGTGACGCCGGGACTAGCGGGAGCAATGAGCAGTTCTTC

j_call: TRBJ2-3
cdr3_length: 12
d_call: -
clone_size: -
v_call: TRBV2
cdr3_aa: CASSLQGDTQYF
cdr3_nt: TGTGCCAGCAGTTTACAGGGTGATACGCAGTATTTT

j_call: TRBJ2-3
cdr3_length: 13
d_call: -
clone_size: -
v_call: TRBV6-5
cdr3_aa: CASSFQGTDTQYF
cdr3_nt: TGTGCCAGCAGTTTCCAGGGCACAGATACGCAGTATTTT

j_call: TRBJ2-7
cdr3_length: 12
d_call: TRBD1
clone_size: -
v_call: TRBV6-5
cdr3_aa: CASSLGTGEQYF
cdr3_nt: TGTGCCAGCAGTTTGGGGACAGGTGAGCAGTACTTC

j_call: TRBJ2-7
cdr3_length: 17
d_call: TRBD1
clone_size: -
v_call: TRBV4-3
cdr3_aa: CASSQDGKGQGVYEQYF
cdr3_nt: TGCGCCAGCAGCCAAGATGGGAAGGGACAGGGGGTCTACGAGCAGTACTTC

j_call: TRBJ1-1
cdr3_length: 14
d_call: -
clone_size: -
v_call: TRBV6-5
cdr3_aa: CASSLGQMNTEAFF
cdr3_nt: TGTGCCAGCAGCCTCGGACAGATGAACACTGAAGCTTTCTTT

j_call: TRBJ2-2
cdr3_length: 14
d_call: -
clone_size: -
v_call: TRBV10-1
cdr3_aa: CASTAGGNTGELFF
cdr3_nt: TGCGCCAGCACGGCGGGTGGGAACACCGGGGAGCTGTTTTTT

j_call: TRBJ2-5
cdr3_length: 13
d_call: -
clone_size: -
v_call: TRBV29-1
cdr3_aa: CSVERQVQETQYF
cdr3_nt: TGCAGCGTTGAGCGCCAGGTTCAAGAGACCCAGTACTTC

j_call: TRBJ2-5
cdr3_length: 13
d_call: -
clone_size: -
v_call: TRBV5-6
cdr3_aa: CASSLVGSETQYF
cdr3_nt: TGTGCCAGCAGCTTGGTAGGGAGCGAGACCCAGTACTTC

j_call: TRBJ1-2
cdr3_length: 13
d_call: -
clone_size: -
v_call: TRBV7-2
cdr3_aa: CASSPSVQDGYTF
cdr3_nt: TGTGCCAGCAGCCCCAGTGTACAGGACGGCTACACCTTC

j_call: TRBJ2-5
cdr3_length: 14
d_call: -
clone_size: -
v_call: TRBV7-8
cdr3_aa: CASSLEQLQETQYF
cdr3_nt: TGTGCCAGCAGCTTAGAACAGCTCCAAGAGACCCAGTACTTC

j_call: TRBJ1-5
cdr3_length: 18
d_call: TRBD1
clone_size: -
v_call: TRBV28
cdr3_aa: CASSPVTGGWGSNQPQHF
cdr3_nt: TGTGCCAGCAGCCCCGTGACAGGGGGCTGGGGGAGCAATCAGCCCCAGCATTTT

j_call: TRBJ2-3
cdr3_length: 15
d_call: -
clone_size: -
v_call: TRBV7-2
cdr3_aa: CASTFGAGLTDTQYF
cdr3_nt: TGTGCCAGCACCTTCGGAGCCGGACTCACAGATACGCAGTATTTT

j_call: TRBJ2-7
cdr3_length: 15
d_call: -
clone_size: -
v_call: TRBV19
cdr3_aa: CASSIMWGLDYEQYF
cdr3_nt: TGTGCCAGTAGTATAATGTGGGGGCTTGACTACGAGCAGTACTTC

j_call: TRBJ2-1
cdr3_length: 22
d_call: TRBD2
clone_size: -
v_call: TRBV19
cdr3_aa: CASSISPPHSAGFSGAYNEQFF
cdr3_nt: TGTGCCAGTAGTATTTCGCCTCCCCATTCCGCCGGGTTTAGCGGGGCCTACAATGAGCAGTTCTTC

j_call: TRBJ1-4
cdr3_length: 15
d_call: TRBD1
clone_size: once
v_call: TRBV19
cdr3_aa: CASRRQGSTNEKLFF
cdr3_nt: TGTGCCAGTAGAAGACAGGGGTCGACTAATGAAAAACTGTTTTTT

j_call: TRBJ2-7
cdr3_length: 17
d_call: TRBD1
clone_size: -
v_call: TRBV7-9
cdr3_aa: CASSIHRTGGGSYEQYF
cdr3_nt: TGTGCCAGCAGCATCCACCGGACAGGGGGGGGATCCTACGAGCAGTACTTC

j_call: TRBJ2-2
cdr3_length: 17
d_call: -
clone_size: -
v_call: TRBV10-3
cdr3_aa: CAISESGGQPNTGELFF
cdr3_nt: TGTGCCATCAGTGAGTCTGGAGGACAGCCAAACACCGGGGAGCTGTTTTTT

j_call: TRBJ2-3
cdr3_length: 14
d_call: -
clone_size: -
v_call: TRBV18
cdr3_aa: CASSVQIRTDTQYF
cdr3_nt: TGTGCCAGCTCAGTACAGATCCGCACAGATACGCAGTATTTT

j_call: TRBJ2-7
cdr3_length: 12
d_call: -
clone_size: -
v_call: TRBV3-1/TRBV3-2
cdr3_aa: CASSLVEREQYF
cdr3_nt: TGTGCCAGCAGCCTCGTTGAGAGAGAGCAGTACTTC